This entry is about one TCR beta chain. The target antigen is unknown. These data are taken from a study of siplizumab effects on memory and regulatory T cells. The CDR3 spans 15 residues. The V end lost 1 base, the J end lost 4 bases, and 8 bases lay between the germline ends. Germline-derived CDR1 and CDR2 are SGHVS and FQNEAQ. Only in-frame clones appear in the TCRdb table, and some are missing; sequencing was by immunoSEQ multiplex PCR. This table holds under 140,000 clones, roughly 89% found once. Study findings and constraints: Sequences below about 10^-5 frequency were poorly captured. As a result, only a minor fraction of alloreactive clones mapped to unstimulated subsets. Sequences that were alloreactive and traceable to unstimulated CD4+ memory cells were significantly reduced by siplizumab.

This receptor was taken from a human donor in good health. Sequencing was done on a sample of CD4+ T cells sorted from blood. J is TRBJ1-6 and V is TRBV7-8, with TRBD1 as a possible D gene (5 bases). The CDR3 nucleotides are TGTGCCAGCAGCTTAGGGGGGATTTATAATTCACCCCTCCACTTT. It codes for CASSLGGIYNSPLHF.